These 17 T cell receptor beta chains were all obtained from the same sample, sequenced in a study of graft-versus-host responses after intestinal transplantation. TCRdb's table, derived via immunoSEQ multiplex PCR, lists solely in-frame clones and lacks some. The sample contains approximately 12,000 clones, around 88% of which appear only once. The sample here was PBMCs, taken around 130 days after transplant. These receptors were obtained from a human patient who received an intestinal transplant, so some T cells may come from the graft donor.

V and J are TRBV6-6 and TRBJ1-3; 10 nucleotides match TRBD1. The length of the CDR3 is 15 residues. J lost 6 bases, V lost 3 bases, and 5 bases had no gene match. Germline lookup yields CDR1 MNHNY and CDR2 SVGAGI (reference sequence). The CDR3 bases are TGTGCCAGCAGTTATGGCGGGACAGGGGCAAACACCATATATTTT. Translated: CASSYGGTGANTIYF.

The J gene is TRBJ1-2, the V gene TRBV6-1; 8 positions agree with TRBD1. Germline CDR1 reads MNHNS; CDR2 reads SASEGT. Losses at the gene ends were 6 bases for V and 6 bases for J; bases not matched to a gene: 12. This CDR3 contains 15 residues. Written as DNA, the CDR3 is TGTGCCAGCAGACCCGTACTGACAGGGGCGAATGGCTACACCTTC. This sequence encodes CASRPVLTGANGYTF.

CDR3 amino acids: CASSDNYGYTF. The CDR3 nucleotides are TGTGCCAGCAGTGACAACTATGGCTACACCTTC. V is TRBV6-1 and J is TRBJ1-2; D is uncertain. The CDR3 has 11 amino acids. Germline V gene lookup returns CDR1 MNHNS and CDR2 SASEGT. Trimming stripped 3 bases from V and 2 bases from J, with 1 base between.

On this clone: The sample contains more than one DNA sequence encoding this CDR3. The chain employs TRBV7-9 and TRBJ2-1; 8 bases align to TRBD2. V was pared by 5 bases and J by 0 bases, with 3 bases of the junction left unmatched. Per the germline V gene, CDR1 is SEHNR and CDR2 is FQNEAQ (reference sequence). This CDR3 contains 15 residues. The CDR3 region is CASSPSGSSYNEQFF. The DNA of the CDR3 is TGTGCCAGCAGCCCAAGCGGGAGCTCCTACAATGAGCAGTTCTTC.

This clone was counted once. The J gene is TRBJ2-1, the V gene TRBV21-1. TRBV21-1 is a pseudogene. The CDR3 runs 17 residues. The CDR3 region is CASRKALLHHSDNEQFF. The CDR3, as DNA: TGTGCCAGCAGAAAGGCACTGCTACACCATTCCGACAATGAGCAGTTCTTC.

The sample holds one count of this clone. The chain links TRBV11-2 to TRBJ2-3; D ambiguous. This CDR3 is built from 13 residues. CDR1 and CDR2 (germline): SGHAT, FQNNGV. With 5 bases removed from V and 4 bases from J, the gap between germline ends came to 10 bases. The CDR3 sequence: CASSPLPADTQYF. The CDR3 bases are TGTGCCAGCAGCCCCCTACCCGCAGATACGCAGTATTTT. The entire variable domain, with the rest obtained from reference TRBV11-2 and TRBJ2-3, is as follows: EAGVAQSPRYKIIEKRQSVAFWCNPISGHATLYWYQQILGQGPKLLIQFQNNGVVDDSQLPKDRFSAERLKGVDSTLKIQPAKLEDSAVYLCASSPLPADTQYFGPGTRLTVL.

The chain couples TRBV30 to TRBJ1-1; D uncertain. Germline V gives CDR1 GTSNPN, CDR2 SVGIG (reference sequence). Trimming removed 8 bases from V and 1 base from J, with 8 bases in between. CDR3 length: 11 residues. As DNA, the CDR3 is TGTGCCGGGCAGTCGAACACTGAAGCTTTCTTT. Translation gives CAGQSNTEAFF.

CDR3 in amino acids: CASSYSIGGNGELFF. In DNA form, the CDR3 reads TGTGCCAGCAGTTACTCGATAGGGGGGAACGGGGAGCTGTTTTTT. The V gene is TRBV6-5, the J gene TRBJ2-2; either TRBD1 or TRBD2 may fit D (6 bases each). CDR3 size: 15 residues. Germline V gene data show CDR1 as MNHEY and CDR2 as SVGAGI. Between the trimmed V and J ends, which lost 0 bases and 7 bases, there was a span of 12 bases.

The chain has TRBV27 and TRBJ2-7; weak D call: TRBD1 (6 bases). V lost 7 bases and J lost 3, with 13 bases in between. This CDR3 is 13 amino acids long. Germline V gives CDR1 MNHEY, CDR2 SMNVEV (reference sequence). The CDR3 DNA reads as TGTGCCAGCAAGGGGACAAATCTCTACGAGCAGTACTTC. This codes for CASKGTNLYEQYF.

V is TRBV19 and J is TRBJ2-2; D is possibly TRBD2 (5 bases). V was clipped by 1 base and J by 2 bases, with 14 bases between them. This CDR3 has 17 amino acids. From germline, CDR1 is LNHDA and CDR2 SQIVND (reference sequence). The CDR3 DNA follows: TGTGCCAGTAGTATAGCATATCTCGGACTCAACACCGGGGAGCTGTTTTTT. Residues: CASSIAYLGLNTGELFF.

The chain recombines TRBV5-6 with TRBJ2-5, with D perhaps matching TRBD1 (6 bases). The J call may be in error: the DNA end matches TRBJ2-7 better. This CDR3 is built from 13 residues. Germline V CDR1 and CDR2: SGHDT, YYEEEE. The DNA of the CDR3 is TGTGCCAGCAGCTTGGACAGGGCCTACGAGCAGTACTTC. Residues: CASSLDRAYEQYF.

The table lists this clone with a few counts. The chain couples TRBV7-9 to TRBJ1-2; D may be TRBD1 (5 bases). Germline assignment: CDR1 SEHNR and CDR2 FQNEAQ (reference sequence). V lost 5 bases, J lost 2 bases, and 15 bases lay in between. This CDR3 region has 15 residues. CDR3 sequence (DNA): TGTGCCAGCAGCCCAACCGTCACAGGAAACTATGGCTACACCTTC. Amino acid sequence: CASSPTVTGNYGYTF.

The V call is TRBV5-5, the J call TRBJ1-1; TRBD1 matches at 11 bases. V trimming: 0 bases; J trimming: 5 bases; junction bases outside the gene matches: 3. The CDR3 consists of 15 residues. CDR1 and CDR2 from the germline V gene are SGHKS and YYEKEE (reference sequence). For the CDR3, the DNA is TGTGCCAGCAGCTTGGTGGGACAGGGGGGGACTGAAGCTTTCTTT. It encodes CASSLVGQGGTEAFF.

The chain combines TRBV27 with TRBJ2-1; D not certain. Germline V CDR1 and CDR2: MNHEY, SMNVEV (reference sequence). The CDR3 runs 11 residues. The ends were cut back, 4 bases at V and 6 bases at J, with 4 bases in the middle. The CDR3 is CASSSPNEQFF. The CDR3 DNA follows: TGTGCCAGCAGTTCGCCCAATGAGCAGTTCTTC.

CDR3 in DNA: TGTGCCAGCACGACGGGAGCGGGCACCGGGGAGCTGTTTTTT. This codes for CASTTGAGTGELFF. V is TRBV2 and J is TRBJ2-2; a possible D gene is TRBD2 (6 bases). This CDR3 spans 14 amino acids. Trimming removed 7 bases from V and 4 bases from J, with 13 bases in between. Germline loops: CDR1 SNHLY, CDR2 FYNNEI.

This chain uses TRBV5-1 with TRBJ2-1, with a possible D match to TRBD1 (6 bases). The V gene's germline CDR1 is SGHRS and CDR2 YFSETQ. The CDR3 covers 12 residues. Trimming stripped 2 bases from V and 10 bases from J, with 10 bases between. The CDR3 spells CASSFIGGEQFF. The DNA of the CDR3 is TGCGCCAGCAGCTTCATAGGGGGAGAGCAGTTCTTC.

The rearrangement links TRBV11-2 to TRBJ2-3; the D is unclear. V dropped 5 bases and J dropped 3 bases, with 6 bases sitting between them. CDR1 and CDR2 (germline): SGHAT, FQNNGV. CDR3 length: 12 residues. CDR3 sequence: CASSPTTDTQYF. CDR3 bases: TGTGCCAGCAGCCCTACAACAGATACGCAGTATTTT.